The source of this TCR beta chain is a study of shared clonotypes between healthy human individuals (dated by TCRdb to the early 2020s). In the study overall: A couple of women and a few men aged 18 to 49 years were included in the cohort. Per donor, three plates each were used for CD4 naive and CD4 memory, two for CD8 naive, and one for CD8 memory. Blood TCR repertoires of 5 or 6 healthy adults were deeply sequenced to estimate repertoire size and the extent of clonotype sharing between individuals. Each donor's leukapheresis produced roughly between roughly 0.94 and 9.5 billion PBMCs. Libraries were prepared and TCR repertoires were sequenced by different laboratories using diverse techniques, in order to increase sequencing depth and limit assay-specific biases.

For the CD8 naive samples, CD45RO-negative cells were positively selected for CCR7, yielding a CD45RA+CCR7+ population from which TemRA cells were excluded. Donors were healthy HIV-negative adults with no recently reported acute infections or vaccinations. All donors were Caucasian adults living in Nashville, Tennessee, USA. Blood was obtained by leukapheresis, after which PBMCs were separated by Ficoll-Histopaque density gradient centrifugation and cryopreserved in liquid nitrogen vapor phase. Analytical flow cytometry was used to check the purity and quantity of every magnetically sorted T cell population. Each sorted fraction had its genomic DNA isolated and then quantified by UV absorbance on a Nanodrop 2000c. As to this clone: Its antigen is currently not known. No much larger clone exists at a distance of one base, and base qualities are not known. This sample also contains other DNA sequences that code for the same CDR3.

Using the deep immunoSEQ assay, TCR CDR3 regions were amplified from genomic DNA by multiplex PCR. For each cell subset, the extracted genomic DNA was distributed evenly across all wells of several immunoSEQ 96-well plates, and each plate served as one replicate. For sorted subsets, approximately 200 ng of genomic DNA, equivalent to 30,000 or so T cell genomes, went into each replicate PCR. Purified libraries were quantified with a Qubit 3.0 fluorometer, sized on a Bioanalyzer 2100, and re-quantified with the KAPA Library Quantification kit. Every immunoSEQ 96-well plate was sequenced on a separate single-read 150-cycle Illumina NextSeq 550 flow cell. As for the authors' bioinformatics: Because the immunoSEQ output held only junctional sequences and lacked quality scores, the filtering could not match the filtering applied to full-length reads. Sequences were annotated with PyIR, a Python wrapper for IgBLAST v1.9, using IMGT germline references to assign V/J genes and CDR3. Reads were removed for weak V/J assignments (E-value above 1e-6), missing CDR3, stop codons, out-of-frame junctions, or ambiguous translated residues. V3J clonotypes were defined by identical inferred V gene, J gene, and CDR3 amino acid sequence. The percentage overlap between two repertoires was calculated by dividing the number of shared unique clonotypes by the size of the smaller repertoire. Three approaches were used to assess repertoire richness: RTK rarefaction, the Chao1 estimator, and Recon v2.1 estimates of unobserved clonotypes. Generation probabilities were computed with OLGA for all TCRbeta clonotypes obtained by the gDNA method from several donors. TCRdb holds this immuneACCESS table with in-frame rearrangements only. Some clones are missing; in checked studies, unresolved V genes explain under half, and the rest has no known cause. Clone size and V and J calls were adopted from that table, with D and trimming inferred from the DNA. The sample table records 600,000 or so clones; 98% of these occur just once. Clones ranked in the top ten supply 0.3% to 0.35% of the sample.

Broad study findings and their caveats: Naive subsets generally had larger estimated clonotype richness than memory subsets. Clonotypes shared by all four sorted-subset donors showed higher generation probabilities than non-shared clonotypes. Rarefaction of sorted-subset datasets indicated incomplete sequencing despite the large sequencing depth. The genetic and exposure-history diversity represented was limited by the small number of donors. Sampling was limited to blood, and TCR repertoires in tissue likely differ from TCR repertoires in blood. Pairwise subsampling led to the expectation that sequencing depth would affect the degree of clonotype sharing among donors. Roughly 5.2% of naive CD4, approximately 3.7% of naive CD8, approximately 2.2% of memory CD4, and around 0.42% of memory CD8 clonotypes were shared across a few donors.

What was sequenced was naive CD8+ T cells sorted from blood. Reading the label with the study, this specimen's cell subset or site is: CD45RA+CCR7+. The sequence came from a man aged 25-45 years in good health.

This receptor has the CDR3 CASSPGSYEQYF. The sequenced DNA: TGTGCCAGCAGCCCTGGTTCCTACGAGCAGTACTTC. The chain joins TRBV6-5 to TRBJ2-7; no D segment can be confidently identified. The CDR3, from cysteine to phenylalanine, totals 12 residues. CDR3 DNA is the only sequence kept; it has 36 bases, read in frame from the first base. The germline V gene yields MNHEY for CDR1 and SVGAGI for CDR2. V loses 6 bases, J loses 1 base, and the germline ends lie 7 bases apart.